Sequencing of this T cell receptor (beta chain) was carried out in a study of neurological immune-mediated disorders (dated by TCRdb to the late 2010s). In terms of the full investigation: The study compared peripheral blood TCR-beta repertoires of HTLV-I-associated myelopathy (HAM/TSP) patients, multiple sclerosis patients and healthy controls using UMI-based sequencing. The cohort comprised about 71 subjects: roughly 15 HAM/TSP patients, around 35 multiple sclerosis patients and 20 or so healthy controls. Longitudinal HAM/TSP and healthy donors were sampled at 3 time-points each (about 3-45 month intervals). Alongside PBMC samples, the set of more than 80 TCR-beta libraries contained longitudinal samples, technical triplicates, and paired CD4+ and CD8+ T-cell subsets that had been sorted. Overall results and qualifications from the work: TCR clonal expansion was greatest in HAM/TSP patients and smallest in MS patients, who ranked below even healthy controls. Across subjects, expanded clones never shared an identical CDR3 amino acid sequence, which suggests that the TCR-beta repertoires in every group were private.

cDNA was synthesized by template-switch 5'RACE using a primer with a 10-nucleotide random unique molecular identifier that tagged each TCR transcript. Over 180 million TCR-beta sequences, covering 15-18 subjects, were produced in each sequencing run. The RNeasy kit was used for extraction of total RNA. TCR-beta VDJ regions were amplified with primers for the TCR constant region and the 5'RACE anchor, using the KAPA Real-time Library Amplification kit. A first PCR added sample indexes and Illumina adaptors, after which a second PCR increased the library yield. The roughly 650 bp TCR product was size-selected on a 2% E-gel SizeSelection system after Ampure bead purification. Library quality was checked on a Bioanalyzer, concentration was measured with Qubit, and libraries were quantified with the Kapa Library Quantification kit before pooling. An Illumina HiSeq 2500 sequenced the libraries paired-end 2 x 150 bp. To increase sequence diversity, about 24-32% phiX was spiked into each library pool. In the source study's methods: The UMI-based MiGEC pipeline processed quality-filtered reads and removed over 80% of raw TCR sequences during error correction. IMGT germline references were used for alignment of VDJ genes, and clonotypes were defined by a unique CDR3 amino acid sequence together with V-J genes. Clonal expansion, Shannon diversity and CDR3 relatedness (CalcPairwiseDistances, ClusterSamples) were evaluated with VDJtools, and phylogenetic trees were built with CLCbio workbench. Expanded clones were defined as having at least 8 unique UMIs, based on coefficient-of-variation modelling across technical triplicates. TCRdb redid the processing of the public reads, applying fastp at Q25 and MiXCR, and retained in-frame beta chains. Identical CDR3 protein sequences are pooled into one entry, listed with their most common genes and DNA. TCRdb's processing, not the study's, gives the V and J calls here. Here the sample has more than 40,000 distinct CDR3 sequences; roughly 12% occur a single time. The ten largest account for approximately 10% of the sample.

The time point label, as the study defines it: longitudinal time-point 3. Libraries from unsorted PBMCs were made from 2 million PBMCs kept in RNAlater at -80 degrees C until RNA extraction. PBMCs were separated from peripheral blood using Ficoll-Hypaque density gradient centrifugation and then cryopreserved in liquid nitrogen. At least ten counts were recorded for this clonotype. This clone's antigen is unknown. No base qualities exist here, and no much larger clone lies one base off it. Including cysteine and phenylalanine, the CDR3 has 15 amino acids. CDR3 DNA is the only sequence kept; it has 45 bases, read in frame from the first base. V ends up 6 bases short and J 1 base short, with an unmatched junction base count of 10. Based on the germline V gene (reference sequence), the CDR1 and CDR2 sequences are DFQATT and SNEGSKA.

The TCR comes from a male donor with HTLV-1-associated myelopathy (HAM/TSP). Sequencing was carried out using PBMCs. Recombination linked TRBV20-1 to TRBJ1-1, and 8 junctional nucleotides match TRBD1. This receptor has the CDR3 CSAIPTTGGNTEAFF. The sequenced DNA: TGCAGTGCAATCCCCACAACAGGGGGGAACACTGAAGCTTTCTTT.